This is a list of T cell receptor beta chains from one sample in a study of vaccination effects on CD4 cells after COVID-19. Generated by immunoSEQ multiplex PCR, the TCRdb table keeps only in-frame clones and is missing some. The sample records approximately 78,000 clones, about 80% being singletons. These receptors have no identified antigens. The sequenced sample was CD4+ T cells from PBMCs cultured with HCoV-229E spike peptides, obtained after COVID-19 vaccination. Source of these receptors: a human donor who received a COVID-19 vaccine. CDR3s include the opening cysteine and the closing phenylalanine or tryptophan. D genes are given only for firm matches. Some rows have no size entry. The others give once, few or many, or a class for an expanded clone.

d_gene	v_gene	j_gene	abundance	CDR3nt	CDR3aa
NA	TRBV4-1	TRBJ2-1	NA	TGCGCCAGCAGCCAAGTGGGCAACTACAATGAGCAGTTCTTC	CASSQVGNYNEQFF
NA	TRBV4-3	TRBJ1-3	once	TGCGCCAGCAGCCAAGATCTCGGAAGAAACACCATATATTTT	CASSQDLGRNTIYF
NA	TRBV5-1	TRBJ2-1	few	TGCGCCAGCAGCTTGAGAGTTTACAATGAGCAGTTCTTC	CASSLRVYNEQFF
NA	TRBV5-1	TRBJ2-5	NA	TGCGCCAGCAGCCTGGGGGGAGGCAGGGGGCAAGAGACCCAGTACTTC	CASSLGGGRGQETQYF
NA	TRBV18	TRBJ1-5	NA	TGTGCCAGCTCTGCATCAGATCAGCCCCAGCATTTT	CASSASDQPQHF
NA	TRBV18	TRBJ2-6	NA	TGTGCCAGCTCACCAGATCCAGCTATCTCTGGGGCCAACGTCCTGACTTTC	CASSPDPAISGANVLTF
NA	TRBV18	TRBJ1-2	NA	TGTGCCAGCTCACCACCGGGGGATGGGCGCGGCTACACCTTC	CASSPPGDGRGYTF
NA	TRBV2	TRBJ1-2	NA	TGTGCCAGCAGTGAAGCCGGACGGCCGTATGGCTACACCTTC	CASSEAGRPYGYTF
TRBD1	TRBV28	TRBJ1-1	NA	TGTGCCAGCAGTTTGGGACAGGGCGGTGGAGCTTTCTTT	CASSLGQGGGAFF
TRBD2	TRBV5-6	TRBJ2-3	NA	TGTGCCAGCAGCTTGGGGCGGGGGACAGATACGCAGTATTTT	CASSLGRGTDTQYF
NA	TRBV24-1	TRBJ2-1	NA	TGTGCCACCAGTGATTTTGCCGGGATAGTGCAGTTCTTC	CATSDFAGIVQFF
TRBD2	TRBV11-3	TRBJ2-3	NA	TGTGCCAGCAGCTTAGACTCGACTGGGGCTAGCGGGGAAACAGATACGCAGTATTTT	CASSLDSTGASGETDTQYF
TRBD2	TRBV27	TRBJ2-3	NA	TGTGCCAGCAGTCCAGCCGGGACTAGCGGGGGGGCCACAGATACGCAGTATTTT	CASSPAGTSGGATDTQYF
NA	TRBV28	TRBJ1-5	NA	TGTGCCAGCAGTTCGGCGGATCAGCCCCAGCATTTT	CASSSADQPQHF
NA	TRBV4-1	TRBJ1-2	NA	TGCGCCAGCAGCCTCGCCGGGGGTCTAAACTATGGCTACACCTTC	CASSLAGGLNYGYTF
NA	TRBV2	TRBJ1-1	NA	TGTGCCAGCAGTGAAGGACGCAACACTGAAGCTTTCTTT	CASSEGRNTEAFF
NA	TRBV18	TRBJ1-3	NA	TGTGCCAGCTCACCACTTTCACGAAACACCATATATTTT	CASSPLSRNTIYF
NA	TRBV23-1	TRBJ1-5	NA	TGCGCCAGCAGTCATCCCCTCTCTGGTAACCAGCATTTT	CASSHPLSGNQHF
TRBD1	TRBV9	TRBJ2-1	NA	TGTGCCAGCAGCCCCCGGACAGGGTGGAATGAGCAGTTCTTC	CASSPRTGWNEQFF
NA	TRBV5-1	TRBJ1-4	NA	TGCGCCAGCAGCAGAGACACGACTAATGAAAAACTGTTTTTT	CASSRDTTNEKLFF
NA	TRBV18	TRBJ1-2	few	TGTGCCAGCTCCGGACGAACCTATGGCTACACCTTC	CASSGRTYGYTF
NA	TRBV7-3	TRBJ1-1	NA	TGTGCCAGCAGCATAGGACCGACCGATGAAGCTTTCTTT	CASSIGPTDEAFF
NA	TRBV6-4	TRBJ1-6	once	TGTGCCAGCAGGAACTCAAATAATTCACCCCTCCACTTT	CASRNSNNSPLHF
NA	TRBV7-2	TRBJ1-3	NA	TGTGCCAGCAGCTTTAGCGGATACGGAAACACCATATATTTT	CASSFSGYGNTIYF
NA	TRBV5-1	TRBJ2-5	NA	TGCGCCAGCAGCTTGGACGGACACGGGACGAGCCAAGAGACCCAGTACTTC	CASSLDGHGTSQETQYF
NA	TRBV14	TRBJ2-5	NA	TGTGCCAGCAGCCAAGATCGGGGGATGTCGGAGACCCAGTACTTC	CASSQDRGMSETQYF
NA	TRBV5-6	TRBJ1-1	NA	TGTGCCAGCAGCCATCCCCTGCGGGGAGTCGGGACTGAAGCTTTCTTT	CASSHPLRGVGTEAFF
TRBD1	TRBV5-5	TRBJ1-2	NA	TGTGCCAGCAGCTTGGAGGCAGGGGGGCCATATGGCTACACCTTC	CASSLEAGGPYGYTF
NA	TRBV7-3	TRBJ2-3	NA	TGTGCCAGCAGCTTAGTTCCAGGGAGCGATACGCAGTATTTT	CASSLVPGSDTQYF
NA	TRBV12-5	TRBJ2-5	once	TGTGCTAGTGGTTTAGGAGGGGGGGGCCAAGAGACCCAGTACTTC	CASGLGGGGQETQYF
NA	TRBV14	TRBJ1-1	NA	TGTGCCAGCAGCCAAGCGACGTTGAGCATGAACACTGAAGCTTTCTTT	CASSQATLSMNTEAFF
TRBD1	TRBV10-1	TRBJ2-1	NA	TGCGCCAGCAACAGACAGGGATCCAATGAGCAGTTCTTC	CASNRQGSNEQFF
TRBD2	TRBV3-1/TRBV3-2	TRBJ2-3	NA	TGTGCCAGCAGCCTACGACTGGGACTAGCGGGGGAGACAGATACGCAGTATTTT	CASSLRLGLAGETDTQYF
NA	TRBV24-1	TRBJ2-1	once	TGTGCCACCAGTGACCCGAGGGGAAACAATGAGCAGTTCTTC	CATSDPRGNNEQFF
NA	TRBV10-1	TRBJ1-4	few	TGCGCCAGCAGTGTGGCAGGGAGAGCAACTAATGAAAAACTGTTTTTT	CASSVAGRATNEKLFF
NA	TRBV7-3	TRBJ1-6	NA	TGTGCCAGCAGCTTAGGAATCAATAATTCACCCCTCCACTTT	CASSLGINNSPLHF
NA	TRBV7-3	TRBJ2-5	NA	TGTGCCAGCAGCCGAGGAGCAGGGGGGGAGACCCAGTACTTC	CASSRGAGGETQYF
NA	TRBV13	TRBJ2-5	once	TGTGCCAGCAGCCCTTTCAACCCCTCGGCGGACCAAGAGACCCAGTACTTC	CASSPFNPSADQETQYF
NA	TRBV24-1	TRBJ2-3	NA	TGTGCCACCAGTGAACCTGACAGCACAGATACGCAGTATTTT	CATSEPDSTDTQYF
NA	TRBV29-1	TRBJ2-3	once	TGCAGCGTTGTTCCCACGGCGGCGCAGTATTTT	CSVVPTAAQYF
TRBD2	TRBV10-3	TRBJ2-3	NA	TGTGCCATCAGTGAGGGCGGGGGGGCAGATACGCAGTATTTT	CAISEGGGADTQYF
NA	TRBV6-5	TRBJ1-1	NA	TGTGCCAGCAGTCCCCCGGTTGCTGAAGCTTTCTTT	CASSPPVAEAFF
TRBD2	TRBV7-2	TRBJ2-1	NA	TGTGCCAGCAGCTTAGGATCCGGGACTAGTCGAGTTGAGCAGTTCTTC	CASSLGSGTSRVEQFF
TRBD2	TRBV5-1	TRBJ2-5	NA	TGCGCCAGCAGCTTAACTAGCGGGGAAGGGGAGACCCAGTACTTC	CASSLTSGEGETQYF
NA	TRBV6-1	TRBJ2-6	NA	TGTGCCAGCAGTGATCATAGGGCTAGCTCTGGGGCCAACGTCCTGACTTTC	CASSDHRASSGANVLTF
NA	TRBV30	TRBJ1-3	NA	TGTGCCTGGGGTCTCAGGGACCTGGGAAACACCATATATTTT	CAWGLRDLGNTIYF
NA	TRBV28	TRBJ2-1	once	TGTGCCAGCAGTTTATGGAGGGGAACCTACAATGAGCAGTTCTTC	CASSLWRGTYNEQFF
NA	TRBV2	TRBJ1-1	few	TGTGCCAGCAGTCGACCAGGGTCTGAAGCTTTCTTT	CASSRPGSEAFF